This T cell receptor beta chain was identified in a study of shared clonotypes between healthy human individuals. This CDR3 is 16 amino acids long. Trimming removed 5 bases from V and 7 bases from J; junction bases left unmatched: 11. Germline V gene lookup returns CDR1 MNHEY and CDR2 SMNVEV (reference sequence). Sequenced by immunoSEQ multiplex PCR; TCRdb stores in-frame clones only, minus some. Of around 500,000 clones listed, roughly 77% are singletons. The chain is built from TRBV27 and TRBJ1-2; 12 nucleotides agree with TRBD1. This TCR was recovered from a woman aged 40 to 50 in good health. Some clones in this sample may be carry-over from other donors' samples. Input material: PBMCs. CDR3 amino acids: CASSPAGTGGGGGYTF. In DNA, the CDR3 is TGTGCCAGCAGTCCCGCCGGGACAGGGGGCGGTGGTGGCTACACCTTC.